This entry lists 28 T cell receptor beta chains sequenced from one sample in a study of T cells after yellow fever vaccination. TCRdb processed the 5' RACE reads anew with MiXCR; each CDR3 protein has one entry. The sample yields around 310,000 distinct CDR3 sequences, 3.5% to 4.5% seen once. This sample comprised PBMCs, obtained 5 days after the yellow fever booster vaccination. The receptors come from a man aged 18 to 30 who received the YFV17D yellow fever vaccine.

This clonotype was observed many times. This chain connects TRBV7-2 to TRBJ2-5; D unclear. There are 15 residues in the CDR3. V was clipped by 0 bases and J by 5 bases, with 13 bases between them. Germline CDR1 reads SGHTA; CDR2 reads FQGNSA. In nucleotides, the CDR3 is TGTGCCAGCAGCTTAGCGGGCAGGAACGTGGAGACCCAGTACTTC. Protein product: CASSLAGRNVETQYF. Combining the CDR3 with reference TRBV7-2 and TRBJ2-5 gives the whole variable domain GAGVSQSPSNKVTEKGKDVELRCDPISGHTALYWYRQSLGQGLEFLIYFQGNSAPDKSGLPSDRFSAERTGGSVSTLTIQRTQQEDSAVYLCASSLAGRNVETQYFGPGTRLLVL.

This clonotype turned up a few times. The genes are TRBV12-3 or TRBV12-4 and TRBJ2-3, with TRBD1 as a possible D gene (6 bases). The CDR3 contains 15 residues. V lost 3 bases, J lost 3 bases, and 13 bases lay in between. CDR3 residues: CASSFWGPGTDTQYF. The CDR3 DNA sequence: TGTGCCAGCAGTTTTTGGGGGCCGGGGACAGATACGCAGTATTTT.

In this sample, this clonotype turned up a few times. V gene TRBV6-5 combines with J gene TRBJ2-7; TRBD1 agrees at 7 bases. Germline V CDR1 and CDR2: MNHEY, SVGAGI. After removal of 4 bases from V and 2 bases from J, the junction contained 5 bases not matched to a gene. The CDR3 totals 14 residues. The CDR3 spells CASSSTGEPYEQYV. CDR3 bases: TGTGCCAGCAGTTCTACAGGGGAACCCTACGAGCAGTACGTC.

This rearrangement joins TRBV7-9 to TRBJ2-5, with unresolved D. Germline V lookup: CDR1 SEHNR, CDR2 FQNEAQ (reference sequence). CDR3 length: 14 amino acids. Trimming shortened V by 7 bases and J by 3 bases, and 15 bases separated the two germline ends. CDR3 nucleotides: TGTGCCAGCAAACCCGCCTTAGTAGAAGAGACCCAGTACTTC. Protein product: CASKPALVEETQYF.

This clonotype has more than one count but fewer than ten. The CDR3 region has the DNA TGTGCCAGCAGCCTAGAGGATCGGGACAGGGTTTTTGGCTACACCTTC. Protein product: CASSLEDRDRVFGYTF. The chain recombines TRBV7-2 with TRBJ1-2; 9 positions match TRBD1. CDR1 SGHTA and CDR2 FQGNSA come from the germline V gene. Unmatched junction bases numbered 14, after V lost 5 bases and J lost 7 bases. The CDR3 is 16 amino acids. Filled out from reference TRBV7-2 and TRBJ1-2, the complete variable domain reads GAGVSQSPSNKVTEKGKDVELRCDPISGHTALYWYRQSLGQGLEFLIYFQGNSAPDKSGLPSDRFSAERTGGSVSTLTIQRTQQEDSAVYLCASSLEDRDRVFGYTFGSGTRLTVV.

This chain's CDR3 is CASSQELAGGSYEQYF. Written as DNA, the CDR3 is TGTGCCAGCAGCCAAGAACTAGCGGGGGGCTCCTACGAGCAGTACTTC. This chain joins TRBV4-2 and TRBJ2-7, with TRBD2 identical over 12 bases. Germline CDR1 LGHNA, CDR2 YNFKEQ. Losses at the gene ends were 0 bases for V and 0 bases for J; bases not matched to a gene: 0. This CDR3 has 16 residues.

This rearrangement joins TRBV5-1 to TRBJ2-4, with a weak D call TRBD1 (5 bases). The V and J ends lost 4 bases and 5 bases respectively, with 19 bases between them. Looked up from germline, CDR1 is SGHRS and CDR2 is YFSETQ. The CDR3 runs 16 residues. CDR3 sequence: CASSTLTNSRENIQYF. CDR3 nucleotide sequence: TGCGCCAGCAGCACACTGACCAATTCCAGGGAAAACATTCAGTACTTC. Based on the CDR3 plus reference TRBV5-1 and TRBJ2-4, the full variable domain is KAGVTQTPRYLIKTRGQQVTLSCSPISGHRSVSWYQQTPGQGLQFLFEYFSETQRNKGNFPGRFSGRQFSNSRSEMNVSTLELGDSALYLCASSTLTNSRENIQYFGAGTRLSVL.

This clonotype showed up many times. V is TRBV7-8 and J is TRBJ1-5; 10 bases map to TRBD1. CDR3 length: 15 residues. J was trimmed by 4 bases and V by 5 bases; bases with no gene match: 5. Per the germline V gene, CDR1 is SGHVS and CDR2 is FQNEAQ. Written as DNA, the CDR3 is TGTGCCAGCAGCCGGACAGGGGGGTTTAATCAGCCCCAGCATTTT. It yields the protein CASSRTGGFNQPQHF.

This clonotype has at least ten counts. The gene calls are TRBV4-3 and TRBJ2-5; 16 bases are shared with TRBD2. V was pared by 6 bases and J by 5 bases, with 9 bases of the junction left unmatched. The CDR3 sequence is 17 residues long. Per the germline V gene, CDR1 is LGHNA and CDR2 is YSLEER. The CDR3 region has the DNA TGCGCCAGCAGTCCGGGACTAGCGGGGGGGAAGGGGGAGACCCAGTACTTC. Translation gives CASSPGLAGGKGETQYF.

This clonotype was observed many times. This chain uses TRBV4-2 with TRBJ1-3, with 7 bases lining up with TRBD1. V lost 4 bases to trimming and J lost 4 bases; unmatched junction nucleotides: 7. Germline assignment: CDR1 LGHNA and CDR2 YNFKEQ. The CDR3 is 15 residues long. CDR3 residues: CASSPTGVEGNTIYF. DNA of the CDR3: TGTGCCAGCAGCCCCACAGGGGTGGAAGGAAACACCATATATTTT.

This clonotype was observed at least ten times. The gene calls are TRBV12-3 or TRBV12-4 and TRBJ2-7; D perhaps matches TRBD2 (7 bases). The CDR3 totals 14 residues. The V end was cut by 5 bases, the J end by 6 bases, with 17 bases between. The CDR3 coding sequence is TGTGCCAGCAGTCCGGACGGGGGGCGCCTCGAGCAGTACGTC. Translation: CASSPDGGRLEQYV.

This clonotype was seen more than once but under ten times. The rearrangement joins TRBV7-2 to TRBJ1-1; no reliable D call. CDR3 length: 14 residues. The V end lost 4 bases, the J end lost 1 base, and 10 bases lay between the germline ends. Germline CDR1 SGHTA, CDR2 FQGNSA. The CDR3 bases are TGTGCCAGCAGCTGGGGTTACAGGAACACTGAAGCTTTCTTT. This sequence encodes CASSWGYRNTEAFF.

The rearrangement links TRBV7-2 to TRBJ2-2, with unresolved D. This CDR3 has 12 residues. Trimming took 2 bases from V and 7 from J, leaving 5 bases between them. Germline V gene lookup returns CDR1 SGHTA and CDR2 FQGNSA. The CDR3 sequence: CASSLYYGELFF. The DNA of the CDR3 is TGTGCCAGCAGCTTATATTACGGGGAGCTGTTTTTT.

This sequence joins TRBV25-1 and TRBJ2-3; D is unresolved. The germline V and J ends were trimmed by 6 bases and 6 bases, with 19 bases remaining between them. The CDR3 sequence is 15 residues long. Germline V gives CDR1 MGHDK, CDR2 SYGVNS. In DNA, the CDR3 is TGTGCCAGCAGCAACCTCGGCTATAGTCCGGATACGCAGTATTTT. Translating it yields CASSNLGYSPDTQYF. Combining the CDR3 with reference TRBV25-1 and TRBJ2-3 gives the whole variable domain EADIYQTPRYLVIGTGKKITLECSQTMGHDKMYWYQQDPGMELHLIHYSYGVNSTEKGDLSSESTVSRIRTEHFPLTLESARPSHTSQYLCASSNLGYSPDTQYFGPGTRLTVL.

With respect to this clonotype: The germline gene is not matched at one end of the junction; a read error may be the cause. The chain combines TRBV3-1 with TRBJ2-3; TRBD1 might be the D (6 bases). The CDR3 loop spans 15 amino acids. The germline V gene encodes CDR1 LGHDT and CDR2 YNNKEL (reference sequence). DNA of the CDR3: TGTGCCAGCTCCCAGGGCTCTTCGACCTTGGGGGCGGGTGCTTTT. This translates into CASSQGSSTLGAGAF.

The gene calls are TRBV9 and TRBJ2-3, with unresolved D. CDR3 length equals 14 residues. V lost 0 bases and J lost 3, with 8 bases in between. Germline loops: CDR1 SGDLS, CDR2 YYNGEE. CDR3 amino acids: CASSVAPLTDTQYF. In DNA, the CDR3 is TGTGCCAGCAGCGTAGCTCCGTTAACAGATACGCAGTATTTT.

The chain carries TRBV11-2 and TRBJ1-2, with unresolved D. Germline-derived CDR1 and CDR2 are SGHAT and FQNNGV. Trimming took 10 bases from V and 6 from J, leaving 15 bases between them. The CDR3 sequence is 12 residues long. This CDR3 is CATSREGNGYTF. The CDR3 DNA reads TGTGCCACCTCTAGAGAGGGAAATGGCTACACCTTC.

This clonotype appeared a few times. The chain combines TRBV29-1 with TRBJ2-2; TRBD1 might be the D (5 bases). CDR3 length: 14 residues. V dropped 6 bases and J dropped 6 bases, with 17 bases sitting between them. Germline lookup yields CDR1 SQVTM and CDR2 ANQGSEA. CDR3 sequence reads: CSVALRESAGELFF. CDR3 DNA sequence: TGCAGCGTCGCCCTCAGGGAATCCGCCGGGGAGCTGTTTTTT.

This clonotype was counted many times. The gene calls are TRBV7-3 and TRBJ1-1, with unresolved D. The CDR3 is made up of 14 amino acids. The germline gives CDR1 SGHTA, CDR2 FQGTGA. The V end was cut by 4 bases, the J end by 7 bases, with 16 bases between. The CDR3 coding sequence is TGTGCCAGCAGCTCCCGGGCCGGTGCCATTGAAGCTTTCTTT. Translating gives CASSSRAGAIEAFF.

This clonotype has a count of ten or more. This chain connects TRBV20-1 to TRBJ2-3, with D possibly being TRBD2 (6 bases). Between the trimmed V and J ends, which lost 0 bases and 2 bases, there was a span of 12 bases. The germline V gene encodes CDR1 DFQATT and CDR2 SNEGSKA (reference sequence). The CDR3 is 15 residues long. This CDR3 reads CSAREVGGPTDTQYF. The CDR3 coding sequence is TGCAGTGCTAGAGAGGTGGGGGGACCCACAGATACGCAGTATTTT.

This clonotype showed up many times. V usage is TRBV5-1 and J usage is TRBJ2-7; 9 bases agree with TRBD1. Germline V lookup: CDR1 SGHRS, CDR2 YFSETQ. The V gene end was trimmed by 3 bases and the J gene end by 3 bases; junction bases not matched to a gene: 7. The CDR3 runs 15 residues. For the CDR3, the DNA is TGCGCCAGCAGCTCGGGACAGGGATACGACTACGAGCAGTACTTC. Translation gives CASSSGQGYDYEQYF. Looking up the rest from reference TRBV5-1 and TRBJ2-7 gives the full variable domain: KAGVTQTPRYLIKTRGQQVTLSCSPISGHRSVSWYQQTPGQGLQFLFEYFSETQRNKGNFPGRFSGRQFSNSRSEMNVSTLELGDSALYLCASSSGQGYDYEQYFGPGTRLTVT.

In its sample, this clonotype was seen many times. V and J are TRBV7-9 and TRBJ1-6, with D possibly matching TRBD1 (5 bases). The CDR3 covers 14 residues. V was shortened by 5 bases and J by 1 base, with 6 bases between the two germline ends. Germline values: CDR1 SEHNR, CDR2 FQNEAQ (reference sequence). CDR3 loop: CASSPGSYNSPLHF. The CDR3 DNA reads as TGTGCCAGCAGCCCAGGGTCCTATAATTCACCCCTCCACTTT.

There are a few counts of this clonotype. The chain links TRBV29-1 to TRBJ2-5, with TRBD2 identical over 13 bases. Germline V lookup: CDR1 SQVTM, CDR2 ANQGSEA. The CDR3 loop spans 15 amino acids. V shed 6 bases and J 4 bases; nucleotides not matched to a gene: 8. The CDR3 region has the DNA TGCAGCGTGATAGGACTAGCGGGGGCTCGAGAGACCCAGTACTTC. Translating gives CSVIGLAGARETQYF.

This clonotype was seen a handful of times. This chain links TRBV21-1 with TRBJ1-1. TRBV21-1 counts as a pseudogene. The CDR3 is 15 residues long. The CDR3 DNA follows: TGTGCCAGCACGGTAAAAAGGTCCAGGAACACTGAAGCTTTCTTT. It yields the protein CASTVKRSRNTEAFF.

The V gene is TRBV7-6, the J gene TRBJ1-4, with D unresolved. Per the germline V gene, CDR1 is SGHVS and CDR2 is FNYEAQ. The CDR3 extends over 14 amino acids. V gave up 1 base and J gave up 7 bases, with 10 bases separating them. DNA for the CDR3: TGTGCCAGCAGCTTAGGTCAGTCGGGTGAAAAACTGTTTTTT. It encodes CASSLGQSGEKLFF.

The table lists this clonotype with many counts. The CDR3 region has the DNA TGTGCCTGGAGTCGGAGCGGGGGTCCCCTCAATGAGCAGTTCTTC. Residues: CAWSRSGGPLNEQFF. This chain uses TRBV30 with TRBJ2-1; 8 positions agree with TRBD2. The length of the CDR3 is 15 residues. Germline V gives CDR1 GTSNPN, CDR2 SVGIG (reference sequence). V lost 2 bases to trimming and J lost 6 bases; unmatched junction nucleotides: 9.

This clonotype was seen at least ten times. The V call is TRBV19, the J call TRBJ2-1; D gene unclear. The V end lost 3 bases, the J end lost 5 bases, and 14 bases lay between the germline ends. CDR3 length equals 15 residues. The germline V gene has CDR1 LNHDA and CDR2 SQIVND (reference sequence). This chain's CDR3 is CASSISGRRDNEQFF. CDR3 DNA: TGTGCCAGTAGTATCTCGGGCAGGCGAGACAATGAGCAGTTCTTC.

This clonotype showed up many times. The gene calls are TRBV15 and TRBJ2-5; D is undetermined. Germline loops: CDR1 LNHNV, CDR2 YYDKDF (reference sequence). CDR3 length: 13 residues. Between the trimmed V and J ends, which lost 0 bases and 2 bases, there was a span of 4 bases. In DNA form, the CDR3 reads TGTGCCACCAGCAGAGATTTTCAAGAGACCCAGTACTTC. Protein product: CATSRDFQETQYF.